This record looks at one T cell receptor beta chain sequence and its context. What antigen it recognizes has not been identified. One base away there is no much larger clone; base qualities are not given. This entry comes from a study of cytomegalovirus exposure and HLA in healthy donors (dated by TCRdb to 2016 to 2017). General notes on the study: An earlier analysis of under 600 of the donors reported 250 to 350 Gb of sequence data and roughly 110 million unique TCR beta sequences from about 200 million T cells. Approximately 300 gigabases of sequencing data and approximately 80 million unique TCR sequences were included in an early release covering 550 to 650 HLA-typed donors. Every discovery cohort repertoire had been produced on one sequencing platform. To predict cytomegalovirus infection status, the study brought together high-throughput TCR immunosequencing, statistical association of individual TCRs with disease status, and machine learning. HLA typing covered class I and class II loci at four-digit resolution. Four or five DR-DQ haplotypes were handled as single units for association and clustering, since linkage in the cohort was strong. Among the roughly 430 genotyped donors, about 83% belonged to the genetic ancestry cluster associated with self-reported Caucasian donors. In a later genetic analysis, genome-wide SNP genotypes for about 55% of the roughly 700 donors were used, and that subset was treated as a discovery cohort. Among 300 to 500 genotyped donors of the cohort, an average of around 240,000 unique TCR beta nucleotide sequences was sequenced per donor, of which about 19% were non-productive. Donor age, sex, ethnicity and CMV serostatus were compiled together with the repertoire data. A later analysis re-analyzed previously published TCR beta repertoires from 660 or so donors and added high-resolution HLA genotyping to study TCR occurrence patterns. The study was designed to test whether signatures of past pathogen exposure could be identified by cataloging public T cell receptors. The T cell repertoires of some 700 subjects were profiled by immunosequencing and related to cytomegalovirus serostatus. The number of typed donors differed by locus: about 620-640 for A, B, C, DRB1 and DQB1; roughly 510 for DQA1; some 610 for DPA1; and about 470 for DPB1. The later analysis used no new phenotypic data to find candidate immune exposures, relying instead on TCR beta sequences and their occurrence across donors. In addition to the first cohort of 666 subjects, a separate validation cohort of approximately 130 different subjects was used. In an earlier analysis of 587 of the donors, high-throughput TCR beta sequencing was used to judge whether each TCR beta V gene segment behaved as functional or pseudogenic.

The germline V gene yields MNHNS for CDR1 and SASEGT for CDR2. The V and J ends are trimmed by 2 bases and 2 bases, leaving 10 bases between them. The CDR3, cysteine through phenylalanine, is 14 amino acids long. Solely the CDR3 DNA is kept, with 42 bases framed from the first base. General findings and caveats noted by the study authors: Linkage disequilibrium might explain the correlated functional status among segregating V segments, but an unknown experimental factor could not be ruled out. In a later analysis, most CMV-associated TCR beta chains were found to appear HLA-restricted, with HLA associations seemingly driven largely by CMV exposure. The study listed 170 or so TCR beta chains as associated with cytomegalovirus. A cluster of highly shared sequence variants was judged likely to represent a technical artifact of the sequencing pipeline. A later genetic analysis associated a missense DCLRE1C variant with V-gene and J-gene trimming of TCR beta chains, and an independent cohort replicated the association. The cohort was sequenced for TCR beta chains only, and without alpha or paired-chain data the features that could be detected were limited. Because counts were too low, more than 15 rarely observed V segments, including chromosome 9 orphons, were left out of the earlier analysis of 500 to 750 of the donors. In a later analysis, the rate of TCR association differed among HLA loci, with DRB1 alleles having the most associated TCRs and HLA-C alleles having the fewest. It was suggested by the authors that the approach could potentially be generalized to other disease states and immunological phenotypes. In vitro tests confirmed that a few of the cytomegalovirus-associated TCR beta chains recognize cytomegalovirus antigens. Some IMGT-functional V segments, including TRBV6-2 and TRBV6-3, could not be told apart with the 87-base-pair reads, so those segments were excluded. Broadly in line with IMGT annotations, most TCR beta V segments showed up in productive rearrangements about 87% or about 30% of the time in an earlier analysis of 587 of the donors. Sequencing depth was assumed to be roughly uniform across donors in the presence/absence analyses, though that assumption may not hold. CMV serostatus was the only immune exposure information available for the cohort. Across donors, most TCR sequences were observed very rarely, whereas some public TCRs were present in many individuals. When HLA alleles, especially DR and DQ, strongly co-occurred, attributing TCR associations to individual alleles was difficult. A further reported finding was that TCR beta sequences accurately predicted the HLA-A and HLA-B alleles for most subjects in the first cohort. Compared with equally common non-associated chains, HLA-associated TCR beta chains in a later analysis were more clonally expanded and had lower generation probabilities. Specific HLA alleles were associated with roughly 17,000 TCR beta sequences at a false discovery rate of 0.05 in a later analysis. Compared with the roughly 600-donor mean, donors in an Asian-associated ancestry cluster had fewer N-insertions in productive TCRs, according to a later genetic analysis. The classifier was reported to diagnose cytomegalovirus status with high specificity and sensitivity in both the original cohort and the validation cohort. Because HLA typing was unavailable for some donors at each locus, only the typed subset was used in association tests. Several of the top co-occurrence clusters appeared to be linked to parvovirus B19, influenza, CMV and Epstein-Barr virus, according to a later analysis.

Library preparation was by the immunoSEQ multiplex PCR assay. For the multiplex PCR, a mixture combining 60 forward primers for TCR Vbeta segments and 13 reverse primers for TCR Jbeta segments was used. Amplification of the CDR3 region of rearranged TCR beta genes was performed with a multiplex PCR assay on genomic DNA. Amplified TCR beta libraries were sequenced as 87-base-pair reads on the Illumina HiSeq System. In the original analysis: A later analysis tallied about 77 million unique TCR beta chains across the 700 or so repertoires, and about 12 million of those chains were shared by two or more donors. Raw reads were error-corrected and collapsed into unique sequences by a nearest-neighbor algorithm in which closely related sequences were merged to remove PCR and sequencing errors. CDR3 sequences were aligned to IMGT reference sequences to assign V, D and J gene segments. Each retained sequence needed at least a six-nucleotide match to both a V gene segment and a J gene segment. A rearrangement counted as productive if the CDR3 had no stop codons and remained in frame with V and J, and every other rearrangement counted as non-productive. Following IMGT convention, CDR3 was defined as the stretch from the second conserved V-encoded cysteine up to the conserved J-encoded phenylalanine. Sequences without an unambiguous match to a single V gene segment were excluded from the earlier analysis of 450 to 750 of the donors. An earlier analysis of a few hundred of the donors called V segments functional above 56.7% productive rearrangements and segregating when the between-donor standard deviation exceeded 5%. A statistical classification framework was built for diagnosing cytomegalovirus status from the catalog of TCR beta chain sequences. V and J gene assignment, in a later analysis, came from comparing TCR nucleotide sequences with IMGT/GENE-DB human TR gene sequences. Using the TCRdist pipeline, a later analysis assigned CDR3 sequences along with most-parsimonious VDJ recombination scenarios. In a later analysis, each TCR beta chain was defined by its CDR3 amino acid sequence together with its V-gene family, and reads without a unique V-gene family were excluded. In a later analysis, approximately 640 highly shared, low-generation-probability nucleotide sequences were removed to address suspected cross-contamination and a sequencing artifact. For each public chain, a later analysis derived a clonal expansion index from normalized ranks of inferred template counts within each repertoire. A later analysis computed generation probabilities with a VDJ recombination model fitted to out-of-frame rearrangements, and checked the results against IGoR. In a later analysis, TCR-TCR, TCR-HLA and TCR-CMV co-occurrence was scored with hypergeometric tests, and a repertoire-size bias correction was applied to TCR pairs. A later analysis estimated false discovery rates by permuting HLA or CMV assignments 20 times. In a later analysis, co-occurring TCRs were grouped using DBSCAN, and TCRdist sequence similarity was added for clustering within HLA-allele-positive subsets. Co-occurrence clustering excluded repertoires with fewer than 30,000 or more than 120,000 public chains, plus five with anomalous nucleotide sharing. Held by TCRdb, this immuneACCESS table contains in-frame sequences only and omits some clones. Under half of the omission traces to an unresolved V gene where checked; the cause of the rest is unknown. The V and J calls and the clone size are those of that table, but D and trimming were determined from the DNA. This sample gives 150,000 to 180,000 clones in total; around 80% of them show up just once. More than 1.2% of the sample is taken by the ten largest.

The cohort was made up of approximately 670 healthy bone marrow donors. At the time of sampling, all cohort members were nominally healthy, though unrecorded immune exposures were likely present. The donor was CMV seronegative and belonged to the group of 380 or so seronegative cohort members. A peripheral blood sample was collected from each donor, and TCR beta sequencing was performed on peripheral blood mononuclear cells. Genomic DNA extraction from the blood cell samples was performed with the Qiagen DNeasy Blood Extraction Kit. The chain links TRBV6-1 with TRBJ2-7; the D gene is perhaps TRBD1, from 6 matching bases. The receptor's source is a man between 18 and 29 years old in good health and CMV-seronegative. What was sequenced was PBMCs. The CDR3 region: CASSETGHTYEQYF. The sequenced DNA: TGTGCCAGCAGTGAAACGGGACATACCTACGAGCAGTACTTC.